The 6 T cell receptor beta chains below all came from one sample that was sequenced in a study of regulatory T cells in long-lasting Graves disease. Described time point: persistent/refractory GD, antithyroid drugs over 5 years with positive TRAb. Generation of the TCR library employed RNA extracted from PBMCs. Arm-PCR with iRepertoire HTBI primers amplified the CDR3 regions for these TCR beta libraries. One entry per CDR3 protein results from TCRdb running MiXCR on the multiplex PCR reads. This sample has a few hundred thousand distinct CDR3 sequences; under 25% occur once, and the top ten carry more than 50%. The sequences come from peripheral blood mononuclear cells (PBMCs), collected when the disease was refractory, from a patient treated with antithyroid drugs. These receptor sequences come from a female donor with Graves disease.

This clonotype was counted only a few times. The chain employs TRBV6-2 or TRBV6-3 and TRBJ1-1; tentative D call: TRBD1 (5 bases). This CDR3 is 14 amino acids long. Per the germline V gene, CDR1 is MNHEY and CDR2 is SVGEGT. Trimming stripped 5 bases from V and 0 bases from J, with 10 bases between. CDR3 protein: CASSDGGMNTEAFF. The CDR3 DNA reads as TGTGCCAGCAGTGACGGGGGGATGAACACTGAAGCTTTCTTT.

This clonotype was picked up a small number of times. The chain combines TRBV18 with TRBJ2-7; D possibly corresponds to TRBD2 (5 bases). This CDR3 comprises 18 residues. Germline-derived CDR1 and CDR2 are KGHSH and LQKENI. V was shortened by 3 bases and J by 2 bases, with 23 bases between the two germline ends. CDR3 in amino acids: CASSPFRAGEKSTYEQYF. The CDR3 DNA follows: TGTGCCAGCTCACCTTTCCGCGCCGGGGAGAAATCCACCTACGAGCAGTACTTC.

The chain recombines TRBV28 with TRBJ2-3; 13 positions agree with TRBD2. This CDR3 has 21 amino acids. The V gene's germline CDR1 is MDHEN and CDR2 SYDVKM. V dropped 5 bases and J dropped 1; count of bases not matched to a gene: 18. CDR3 DNA: TGTGCCAGCAGTCTGCAGCCTGGACTAGCGGGAGCGCAGGGTGGCACAGATACGCAGTATTTT. Translated: CASSLQPGLAGAQGGTDTQYF.

The chain has TRBV4-3 and TRBJ1-2; the match to TRBD1 covers 8 bases. V lost 8 bases to trimming and J lost 6 bases; unmatched junction nucleotides: 14. The CDR3 has 15 residues. Germline loops: CDR1 LGHNA, CDR2 YSLEER. The CDR3 protein is CASGETTGQGNGYTF. In nucleotides, the CDR3 is TGCGCCAGCGGCGAAACGACCGGACAGGGAAATGGCTACACCTTC.

The table lists this clonotype with many counts. The J gene is TRBJ1-2, the V gene TRBV2; no reliable D call. Germline values: CDR1 SNHLY, CDR2 FYNNEI. Between the trimmed V and J ends, which lost 3 bases and 2 bases, there was a span of 7 bases. CDR3 length equals 13 residues. The chain's CDR3 is CASSEGRNYGYTF. CDR3 bases: TGTGCCAGCAGTGAGGGCAGAAACTATGGCTACACCTTC.

The chain employs TRBV27 and TRBJ1-2; 8 positions match TRBD1. Per the germline V gene, CDR1 is MNHEY and CDR2 is SMNVEV (reference sequence). The CDR3 is made up of 17 amino acids. V dropped 4 bases and J dropped 6; count of bases not matched to a gene: 16. The CDR3 region has the DNA TGTGCCAGCAGTTCCCCCTCCCGACAGGGGAGGAGTGATGGCTACACCTTC. Residues: CASSSPSRQGRSDGYTF.